The clone carrying this T cell receptor beta chain was seen a single time. The antigen is undetermined. TCRdb independently ran MiXCR on the RT-PCR reads; one entry per CDR3 protein. The sample shows around 300,000 distinct CDR3 sequences, about 20% of them seen only once. This sample is part of a study of response to subunit inactivated influenza vaccine. Study results and caveats: After each seasonal influenza vaccination, few new T cells are recruited, the authors suggested.

CDR1 is SGHRS, CDR2 YFSETQ, per germline. V was cut by 4 bases and J by 3 bases, with 14 bases left in between. The CDR3 is made up of 14 amino acids. This clonotype was obtained from a man aged 50 to 75 who received an inactivated influenza vaccine. The chain carries TRBV5-1 and TRBJ2-7, with D possibly being TRBD1 (6 bases). This specimen was PBMCs from blood, taken 21 months after vaccination. The CDR3 coding sequence is TGCGCCAGCAGCCCATGGGGACAAGTCTACGAGCAGTACTTC. Translating it yields CASSPWGQVYEQYF.